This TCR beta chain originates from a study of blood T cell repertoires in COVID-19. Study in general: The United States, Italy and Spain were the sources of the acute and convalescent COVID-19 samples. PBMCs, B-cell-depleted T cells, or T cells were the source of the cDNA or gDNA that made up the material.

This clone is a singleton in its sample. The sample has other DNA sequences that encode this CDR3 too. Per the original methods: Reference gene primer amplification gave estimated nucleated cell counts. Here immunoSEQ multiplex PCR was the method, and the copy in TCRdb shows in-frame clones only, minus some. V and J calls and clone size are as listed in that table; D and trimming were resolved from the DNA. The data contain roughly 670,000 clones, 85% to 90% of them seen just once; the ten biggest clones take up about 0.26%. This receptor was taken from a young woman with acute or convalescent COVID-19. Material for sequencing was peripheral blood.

The CDR3 spells CASSQVGRDNSPLHF. As DNA, the CDR3 is TGTGCCAGCAGCCAAGTAGGCCGGGATAATTCACCCCTCCACTTT. The chain recombines TRBV3-1 (or the pseudogene TRBV3-2) with TRBJ1-6; D gene uncertain. Germline V CDR1 and CDR2: LGHDT, YNNKEL (reference sequence). The CDR3 has 15 amino acids. Trimming left V 1 base short and J 5 bases short, with 9 bases between.